Here is one TCR beta chain with its context. Its antigen remains unknown. The source of the sample is a study of cytomegalovirus exposure and HLA in healthy donors. The germline V gene encodes CDR1 WNHNN and CDR2 SYGVQD (reference sequence). This CDR3 is built from 16 residues. V gave up 0 bases and J gave up 3 bases, with 15 bases separating them. Primers included in the PCR were 60 Vbeta and 13 Jbeta primers. Using immunoSEQ multiplex PCR, the repertoire was profiled, and TCRdb retains in-frame clones only, with some absent. Its table records about 130,000 clones. Study-level points and caveats: As immune exposure information, only CMV serostatus was available. TCR beta sequences reportedly predicted the HLA-A and HLA-B alleles of most subjects accurately.

The sample consisted of PBMCs. The TCR was taken from a man aged 18-30 years in good health and CMV-seronegative. The chain joins TRBV10-1 to TRBJ2-7; D might be TRBD2 (6 bases). The CDR3 sequence is CASSESSRDVYYEQYF. DNA for the CDR3: TGCGCCAGCAGTGAGTCGTCGCGGGACGTATACTACGAGCAGTACTTC.